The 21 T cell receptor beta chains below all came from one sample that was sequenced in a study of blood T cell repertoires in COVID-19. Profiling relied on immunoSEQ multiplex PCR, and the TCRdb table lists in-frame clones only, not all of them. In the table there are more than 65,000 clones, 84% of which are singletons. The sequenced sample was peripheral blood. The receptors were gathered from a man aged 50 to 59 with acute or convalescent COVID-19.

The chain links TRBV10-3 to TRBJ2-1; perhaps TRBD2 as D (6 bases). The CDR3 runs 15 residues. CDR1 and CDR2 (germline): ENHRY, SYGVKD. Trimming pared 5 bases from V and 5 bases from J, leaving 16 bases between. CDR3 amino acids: CAISSRGGVDNEQFF. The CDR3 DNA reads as TGTGCCATCAGTAGTCGGGGCGGGGTCGACAATGAGCAGTTCTTC.

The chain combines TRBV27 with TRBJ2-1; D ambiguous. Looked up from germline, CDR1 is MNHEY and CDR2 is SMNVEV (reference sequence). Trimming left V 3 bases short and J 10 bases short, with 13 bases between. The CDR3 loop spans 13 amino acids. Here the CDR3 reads CASSLQSHREQFF. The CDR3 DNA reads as TGTGCCAGCAGTTTGCAAAGCCACCGGGAGCAGTTCTTC.

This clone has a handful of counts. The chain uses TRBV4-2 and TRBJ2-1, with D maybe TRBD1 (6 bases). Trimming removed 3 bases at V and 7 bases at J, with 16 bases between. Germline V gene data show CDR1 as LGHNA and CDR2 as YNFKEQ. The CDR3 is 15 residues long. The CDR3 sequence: CASSHAGTMGNEQFF. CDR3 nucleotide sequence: TGTGCCAGCAGCCACGCCGGGACAATGGGGAATGAGCAGTTCTTC.

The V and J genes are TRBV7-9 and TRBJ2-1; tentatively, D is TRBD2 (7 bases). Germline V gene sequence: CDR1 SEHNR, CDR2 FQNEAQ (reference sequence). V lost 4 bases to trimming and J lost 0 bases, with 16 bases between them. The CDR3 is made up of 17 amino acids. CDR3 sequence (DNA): TGTGCCAGCAGCTCCCAGGGGAGGGATAGCTCCTACAATGAGCAGTTCTTC. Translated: CASSSQGRDSSYNEQFF.

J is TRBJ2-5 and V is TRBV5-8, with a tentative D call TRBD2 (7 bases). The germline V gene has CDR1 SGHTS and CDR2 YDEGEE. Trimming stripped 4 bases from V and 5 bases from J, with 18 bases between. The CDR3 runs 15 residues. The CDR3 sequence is CASSTGVGGRETQYF. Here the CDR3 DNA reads TGTGCCAGCAGCACCGGTGTGGGGGGGCGGGAGACCCAGTACTTC.

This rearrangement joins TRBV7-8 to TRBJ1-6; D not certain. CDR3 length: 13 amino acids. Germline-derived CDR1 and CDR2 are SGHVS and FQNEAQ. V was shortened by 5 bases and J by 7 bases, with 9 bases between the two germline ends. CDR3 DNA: TGTGCCAGCAGCCCCGGCGGGAATTCACCCCTCCACTTT. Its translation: CASSPGGNSPLHF.

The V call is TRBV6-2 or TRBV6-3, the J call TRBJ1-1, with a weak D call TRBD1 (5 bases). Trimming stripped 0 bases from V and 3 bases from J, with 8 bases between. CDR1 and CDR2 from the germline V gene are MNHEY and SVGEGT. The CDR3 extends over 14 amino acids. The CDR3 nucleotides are TGTGCCAGCAGTTACTCGGAGGGGTACACTGAAGCTTTCTTT. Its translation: CASSYSEGYTEAFF.

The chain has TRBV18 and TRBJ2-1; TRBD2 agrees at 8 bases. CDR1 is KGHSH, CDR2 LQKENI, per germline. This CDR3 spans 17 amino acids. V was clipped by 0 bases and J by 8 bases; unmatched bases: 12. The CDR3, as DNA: TGTGCCAGCTCACCACCAAGGGGAGCCAGCGGGGGTGATGAGCAGTTCTTC. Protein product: CASSPPRGASGGDEQFF. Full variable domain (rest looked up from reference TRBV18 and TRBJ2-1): NAGVMQNPRHLVRRRGQEARLRCSPMKGHSHVYWYRQLPEEGLKFMVYLQKENIIDESGMPKERFSAEFPKEGPSILRIQQVVRGDSAAYFCASSPPRGASGGDEQFFGPGTRLTVL.

CDR3 residues: CASSEEPGARGEQFF. The DNA for the CDR3 is TGTGCCAGCAGTGAAGAACCGGGAGCCCGCGGTGAGCAGTTCTTC. The chain is built from TRBV6-1 and TRBJ2-1, with D perhaps TRBD2 (6 bases). The CDR3 sequence is 15 residues long. Germline loops: CDR1 MNHNS, CDR2 SASEGT. Deletions cut 1 base from V and 9 bases from J, with 16 bases between.

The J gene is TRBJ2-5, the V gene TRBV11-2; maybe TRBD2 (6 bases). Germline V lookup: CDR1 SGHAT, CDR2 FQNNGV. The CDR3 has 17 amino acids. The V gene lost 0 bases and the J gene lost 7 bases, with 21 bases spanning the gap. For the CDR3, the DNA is TGTGCCAGCAGCTTAGAAGCGCCGGGACTTGAGGGTATGACCCAGTACTTC. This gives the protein CASSLEAPGLEGMTQYF.

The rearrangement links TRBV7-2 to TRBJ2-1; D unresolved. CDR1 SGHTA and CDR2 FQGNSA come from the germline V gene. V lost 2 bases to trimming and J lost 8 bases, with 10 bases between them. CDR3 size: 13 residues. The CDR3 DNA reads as TGTGCCAGCAGCTTACGTCTAGGCGATGAGCAGTTCTTC. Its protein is CASSLRLGDEQFF.

The CDR3 protein is CASSPGTGIPRTYEQYF. CDR3 coding DNA: TGTGCCAGCAGTCCCGGGACAGGTATCCCCAGGACCTACGAGCAGTACTTC. The chain has TRBV6-2 or TRBV6-3 and TRBJ2-7; 8 positions agree with TRBD1. This CDR3 spans 17 amino acids. Germline values: CDR1 MNHEY, CDR2 SVGEGT. Trimming at V came to 5 bases and at J to 2 bases, leaving 14 bases not matched to a gene.

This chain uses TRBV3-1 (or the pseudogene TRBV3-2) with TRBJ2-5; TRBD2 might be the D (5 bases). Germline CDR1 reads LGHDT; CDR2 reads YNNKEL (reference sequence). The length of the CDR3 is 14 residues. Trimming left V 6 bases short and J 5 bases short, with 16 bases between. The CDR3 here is CASSDYGSDETQYF. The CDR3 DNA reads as TGTGCCAGCAGTGACTATGGGTCCGATGAGACCCAGTACTTC.

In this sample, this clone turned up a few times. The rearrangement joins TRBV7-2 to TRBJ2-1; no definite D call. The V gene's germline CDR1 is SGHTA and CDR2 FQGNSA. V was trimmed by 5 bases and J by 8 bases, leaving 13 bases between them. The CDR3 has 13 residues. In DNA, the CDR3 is TGTGCCAGCAGCCCTCGTAGATTAGATGAGCAGTTCTTC. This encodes CASSPRRLDEQFF.

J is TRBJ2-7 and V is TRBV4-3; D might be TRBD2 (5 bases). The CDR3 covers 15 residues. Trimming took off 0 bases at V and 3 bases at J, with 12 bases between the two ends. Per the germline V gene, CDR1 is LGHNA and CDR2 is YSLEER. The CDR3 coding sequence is TGCGCCAGCAGCCAAGAAGTGGGAGAATACTACGAGCAGTACTTC. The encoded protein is CASSQEVGEYYEQYF.

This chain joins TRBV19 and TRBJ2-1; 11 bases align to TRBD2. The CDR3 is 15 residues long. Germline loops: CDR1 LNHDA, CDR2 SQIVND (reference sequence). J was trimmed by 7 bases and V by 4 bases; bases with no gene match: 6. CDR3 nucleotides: TGTGCCAGTAGTAGGTCCACTAGCGGGAGAAATGAGCAGTTCTTC. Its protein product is CASSRSTSGRNEQFF.

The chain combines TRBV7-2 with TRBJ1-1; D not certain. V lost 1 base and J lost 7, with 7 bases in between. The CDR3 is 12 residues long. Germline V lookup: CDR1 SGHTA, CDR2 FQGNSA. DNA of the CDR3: TGTGCCAGCAGCTTAGGTATCAGTGAAGCTTTCTTT. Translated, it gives CASSLGISEAFF.

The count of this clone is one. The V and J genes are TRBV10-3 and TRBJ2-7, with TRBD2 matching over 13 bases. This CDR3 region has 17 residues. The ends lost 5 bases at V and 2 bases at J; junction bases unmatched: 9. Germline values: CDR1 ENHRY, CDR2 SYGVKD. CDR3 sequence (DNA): TGTGCCATCAGTTCGGGACTAGCGGGACAGAGCACCTACGAGCAGTACTTC. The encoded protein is CAISSGLAGQSTYEQYF.

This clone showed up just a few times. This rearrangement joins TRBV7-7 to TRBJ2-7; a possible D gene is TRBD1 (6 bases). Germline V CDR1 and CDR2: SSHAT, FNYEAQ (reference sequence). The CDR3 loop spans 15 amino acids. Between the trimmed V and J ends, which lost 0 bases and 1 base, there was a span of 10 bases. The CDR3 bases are TGTGCCAGCAGCTTAGCCCCACAGGGATCCTACGAGCAGTACTTC. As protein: CASSLAPQGSYEQYF.

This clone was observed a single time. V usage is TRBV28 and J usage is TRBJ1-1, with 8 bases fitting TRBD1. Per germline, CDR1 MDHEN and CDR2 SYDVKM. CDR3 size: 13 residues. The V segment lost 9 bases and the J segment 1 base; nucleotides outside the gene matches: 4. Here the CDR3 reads CASRTGKNTEAFF. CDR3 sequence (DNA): TGTGCCAGTCGGACAGGGAAGAACACTGAAGCTTTCTTT.

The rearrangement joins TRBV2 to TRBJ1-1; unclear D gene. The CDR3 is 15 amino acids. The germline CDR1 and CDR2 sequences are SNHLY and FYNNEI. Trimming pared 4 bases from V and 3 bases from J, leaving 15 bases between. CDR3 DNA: TGTGCCAGCAGTGGGACTTTATTAGGGCACACTGAAGCTTTCTTT. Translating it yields CASSGTLLGHTEAFF.